The 7 T cell receptor beta chains below all came from one sample that was sequenced in a study of shared clonotypes between healthy human individuals. Here immunoSEQ multiplex PCR was the method, and the copy in TCRdb shows in-frame clones only, minus some. The sample contains around 700,000 clones, about two thirds of which appear only once. Sequencing was carried out using memory CD4+ T cells sorted from blood. Subset described: CD45RA-negative fraction. The receptor source for this set is a woman in her twenties or thirties in good health.

V gene TRBV7-2 combines with J gene TRBJ2-1; 9 nucleotides align to TRBD1. In germline, CDR1 is SGHTA, CDR2 FQGNSA. The CDR3 length is 16 residues. Germline trimming cut 0 bases from V and 3 bases from J; bases unmatched to any gene: 3. For the CDR3, the DNA is TGTGCCAGCAGCTTAGCGGGACAGGGTAACTACAATGAGCAGTTCTTC. Protein: CASSLAGQGNYNEQFF.

The J gene is TRBJ1-4, the V gene TRBV20-1; D is ambiguous. V shed 6 bases and J shed 6 bases, with 8 bases lying between them. Germline assignment: CDR1 DFQATT and CDR2 SNEGSKA (reference sequence). This CDR3 has 11 residues. The CDR3 DNA sequence: TGCAGTGCAGGGAAGGATGAAAAACTGTTTTTT. This sequence encodes CSAGKDEKLFF.

V and J are TRBV2 and TRBJ2-5, with 11 bases that match TRBD2. The J call may be in error: the DNA end matches TRBJ2-7 better. CDR1 and CDR2 (germline): SNHLY, FYNNEI. The CDR3 extends over 15 amino acids. CDR3: CASSARTSGSNEQYF. The CDR3 DNA sequence: TGTGCCAGCAGTGCCCGTACTAGCGGGAGCAACGAGCAGTACTTC.

This clone occurred many times. V is TRBV7-6 and J is TRBJ2-2; D ambiguous. CDR3 size: 12 residues. Germline V CDR1 and CDR2: SGHVS, FNYEAQ. Trimming stripped 6 bases from V and 6 bases from J, with 8 bases between. The chain's CDR3 is CASRIVAGELFF. CDR3 DNA sequence: TGTGCCAGCAGAATAGTAGCCGGGGAGCTGTTTTTT.

This clone was picked up one time. The V call is TRBV29-1, the J call TRBJ1-3; D gene unclear. Per germline, CDR1 SQVTM and CDR2 ANQGSEA. The CDR3 is 13 residues long. V was shortened by 4 bases and J by 1 base, with 8 bases between the two germline ends. The CDR3 DNA follows: TGCAGCGTTGCGGGGTATTCTGGAAACACCATATATTTT. The encoded protein is CSVAGYSGNTIYF. The variable domain in full, completed from reference TRBV29-1 and TRBJ1-3, reads SAVISQKPSRDICQRGTSLTIQCQVDSQVTMMFWYRQQPGQSLTLIATANQGSEATYESGFVIDKFPISRPNLTFSTLTVSNMSPEDSSIYLCSVAGYSGNTIYFGEGSWLTVV.

The chain carries TRBV18 and TRBJ2-3; no clear D. V was clipped by 1 base and J by 6 bases, with 5 bases between them. Germline V lookup: CDR1 KGHSH, CDR2 LQKENI. The CDR3 is made up of 12 amino acids. CDR3 sequence reads: CASSPRHDTQYF. CDR3 nucleotides: TGTGCCAGCTCACCACGGCATGATACGCAGTATTTT.

The chain combines TRBV7-9 with TRBJ1-5; no clear D gene. This CDR3 spans 14 amino acids. Germline V CDR1 and CDR2: SEHNR, FQNEAQ (reference sequence). V was pared by 5 bases and J by 0 bases, with 8 bases between. CDR3 bases: TGTGCCAGCAGCCGTGACGCTAGCAATCAGCCCCAGCATTTT. This translates into CASSRDASNQPQHF.